These 28 T cell receptor beta chains share one sample of origin, sequenced in a study of shared clonotypes between healthy human individuals. The protocol was immunoSEQ multiplex PCR, while the TCRdb copy is restricted to in-frame clones and leaves out a portion. Of 2 million to 2.5 million clones detected, around 95% appear once; the ten largest clones hold 0.13%. Sequenced sample: naive CD4+ T cells sorted from blood. Subset defined: CD45RA+ positively selected. These receptors were obtained from a man in his late teens or twenties in good health.

The chain couples TRBV6-1 to TRBJ2-7; D is undetermined. The germline V and J ends were trimmed by 10 bases and 6 bases, with 22 bases remaining between them. CDR1 and CDR2 (germline): MNHNS, SASEGT. CDR3 length: 14 residues. CDR3: CATLPGSPTLEQYF. In nucleotides, the CDR3 is TGTGCCACCCTTCCGGGCAGCCCCACTCTCGAGCAGTACTTC.

The rearrangement links TRBV18 to TRBJ2-7; 8 nucleotides align to TRBD1. Germline V lookup: CDR1 KGHSH, CDR2 LQKENI. Trimming removed 3 bases from V and 2 bases from J; junction bases left unmatched: 6. This CDR3 region has 15 residues. CDR3 region: CASSPTGDTTYEQYF. CDR3 DNA: TGTGCCAGCTCACCGACAGGGGACACTACCTACGAGCAGTACTTC.

This chain joins TRBV6-5 and TRBJ2-1, with D unclear. This CDR3 comprises 11 residues. Germline V lookup: CDR1 MNHEY, CDR2 SVGAGI. V lost 6 bases to trimming and J lost 8 bases, with 8 bases between them. This CDR3 reads CASSLGYEQFF. CDR3 bases: TGTGCCAGCAGCCTTGGCTATGAGCAGTTCTTC.

The chain recombines TRBV6-5 with TRBJ1-2; TRBD1 aligns across 7 bases. The CDR3 is 14 residues long. Trimming took 5 bases from V and 1 from J; bases not matched to a gene: 4. Looked up from germline, CDR1 is MNHEY and CDR2 is SVGAGI. In DNA form, the CDR3 reads TGTGCCAGCAGTAGGGGGCCAGTTAACTATGGCTACACCTTC. It encodes CASSRGPVNYGYTF.

The rearrangement uses TRBV28 and TRBJ1-5, with 9 bases that match TRBD1. CDR1 MDHEN and CDR2 SYDVKM come from the germline V gene. CDR3 size: 15 residues. J was trimmed by 7 bases and V by 4 bases; bases with no gene match: 8. CDR3 amino acids: CASSSQGQGDQPQHF. In DNA form, the CDR3 reads TGTGCCAGCAGTTCCCAGGGACAGGGAGACCAGCCCCAGCATTTT.

V and J are TRBV5-1 and TRBJ1-4; D unclear. V shed 0 bases and J shed 2 bases, with 11 bases lying between them. Germline V gene data show CDR1 as SGHRS and CDR2 as YFSETQ. The length of the CDR3 is 16 residues. The CDR3 is CASSLVGSGTNEKLFF. CDR3 sequence (DNA): TGCGCCAGCAGCTTGGTCGGGAGTGGCACTAATGAAAAACTGTTTTTT.

In its sample, this clone was seen once. The J gene is TRBJ1-2, the V gene TRBV9; TRBD1 matches 9 bases. The germline V gene encodes CDR1 SGDLS and CDR2 YYNGEE. The CDR3 totals 14 residues. The ends lost 0 bases at V and 9 bases at J; junction bases unmatched: 6. CDR3 sequence: CASSVDQDRGRYTF. The CDR3 nucleotides read TGTGCCAGCAGCGTAGACCAGGACAGGGGACGCTACACCTTC.

This chain joins TRBV27 and TRBJ2-7; TRBD2 agrees at 8 bases. Germline V gene data show CDR1 as MNHEY and CDR2 as SMNVEV (reference sequence). The CDR3 loop spans 15 amino acids. V was clipped by 5 bases and J by 1 base; unmatched bases: 7. The CDR3 DNA follows: TGTGCCAGCAGTCCGGAGGGACTAGGATCCTACGAGCAGTACTTC. Its translation: CASSPEGLGSYEQYF.

This chain links TRBV5-4 with TRBJ2-3; 9 nucleotides align to TRBD2. Germline loops: CDR1 SGHNT, CDR2 YYREEE (reference sequence). The J segment lost 7 bases and the V segment lost 4 bases, leaving 7 bases of the junction unmatched. This CDR3 is built from 14 residues. CDR3 in DNA: TGTGCCAGCAGCCAGGCGGGGGGGCTGAATACGCAGTATTTT. Protein sequence: CASSQAGGLNTQYF.

The V call is TRBV6-6, the J call TRBJ2-2; TRBD2 is a possible D gene (6 bases). Germline assignment: CDR1 MNHNY and CDR2 SVGAGI (reference sequence). CDR3 length: 16 amino acids. Trimming took 2 bases from V and 4 from J, leaving 14 bases between them. CDR3 loop: CASSYPGGERTGELFF. In DNA form, the CDR3 reads TGTGCCAGCAGTTACCCCGGCGGGGAGCGCACCGGGGAGCTGTTTTTT.

The chain combines TRBV18 with TRBJ1-1; TRBD1 matches 7 bases. CDR1 KGHSH and CDR2 LQKENI come from the germline V gene. The CDR3 is 15 amino acids. After removal of 5 bases from V and 2 bases from J, the junction contained 8 bases not matched to a gene. CDR3: CASSTRQGSNTEAFF. The CDR3 DNA sequence: TGTGCCAGCTCAACGAGACAGGGATCAAACACTGAAGCTTTCTTT.

The rearrangement uses TRBV28 and TRBJ1-5, with TRBD1 identical over 7 bases. Germline CDR1 MDHEN, CDR2 SYDVKM. The CDR3 has 16 amino acids. V dropped 6 bases and J dropped 7; count of bases not matched to a gene: 15. Here the CDR3 reads CASSLGGGGFDQPQHF. CDR3 nucleotide sequence: TGTGCCAGCAGCCTGGGAGGGGGCGGTTTTGACCAGCCCCAGCATTTT.

This clone came up once. The rearrangement links TRBV4-1 to TRBJ2-5; the D is unclear. The V gene lost 0 bases and the J gene lost 0 bases, with 8 bases spanning the gap. From germline, CDR1 is MGHRA and CDR2 YSYEKL. This CDR3 contains 15 residues. CDR3 in amino acids: CASSQDLQYQETQYF. The CDR3 nucleotides read TGCGCCAGCAGCCAAGATCTACAGTACCAAGAGACCCAGTACTTC.

This chain uses TRBV5-1 with TRBJ2-2; 9 nucleotides align to TRBD2. V lost 0 bases to trimming and J lost 0 bases; unmatched junction nucleotides: 3. The CDR3 is made up of 17 amino acids. The germline V gene encodes CDR1 SGHRS and CDR2 YFSETQ. CDR3 protein: CASSLDLAGTNTGELFF. The CDR3 nucleotides are TGCGCCAGCAGCTTGGATCTAGCGGGGACGAACACCGGGGAGCTGTTTTTT.

DNA for the CDR3: TGCGCCAGCAGTGAGTCGTTGGCGGGGAACACTGAAGCTTTCTTT. As protein: CASSESLAGNTEAFF. This chain connects TRBV10-1 to TRBJ1-1; D is unclear. Germline assignment: CDR1 WNHNN and CDR2 SYGVQD (reference sequence). Deletions cut 0 bases from V and 1 base from J, with 9 bases between. The CDR3 contains 15 residues.

The chain recombines TRBV9 with TRBJ2-5; TRBD2 matches at 10 bases. The germline V gene encodes CDR1 SGDLS and CDR2 YYNGEE. The J segment lost 5 bases and the V segment lost 0 bases, leaving 10 bases of the junction unmatched. The CDR3 has 17 amino acids. CDR3 nucleotide sequence: TGTGCCAGCAGCGTAGGTGTCGGAGCGGGGGGGAAGGAGACCCAGTACTTC. This codes for CASSVGVGAGGKETQYF. Full variable domain (missing parts from reference TRBV9 and TRBJ2-5): DSGVTQTPKHLITATGQRVTLRCSPRSGDLSVYWYQQSLDQGLQFLIQYYNGEERAKGNILERFSAQQFPDLHSELNLSSLELGDSALYFCASSVGVGAGGKETQYFGPGTRLLVL.

A remark on this clone: Different DNA sequences within this sample yield the same CDR3. The chain joins TRBV6-5 to TRBJ2-7; D not resolved. V was trimmed by 0 bases and J by 0 bases, leaving 9 bases between them. CDR1 is MNHEY, CDR2 SVGAGI, per germline. The CDR3 has 15 residues. DNA of the CDR3: TGTGCCAGCAGTTACTCCCGGGTTAGCTCCTACGAGCAGTACTTC. It codes for CASSYSRVSSYEQYF.

The chain combines TRBV7-2 with TRBJ2-7; D may be TRBD1 or TRBD2 (5 bases each). The CDR3 is 16 amino acids. Germline V gives CDR1 SGHTA, CDR2 FQGNSA. Deletions cut 2 bases from V and 0 bases from J, with 14 bases between. The DNA of the CDR3 is TGTGCCAGCAGCTTAATTACCGGGGCGAGCTCCTACGAGCAGTACTTC. Residues: CASSLITGASSYEQYF. The full variable domain, in which reference TRBV7-2 and TRBJ2-7 provide the parts outside the CDR3, is GAGVSQSPSNKVTEKGKDVELRCDPISGHTALYWYRQSLGQGLEFLIYFQGNSAPDKSGLPSDRFSAERTGGSVSTLTIQRTQQEDSAVYLCASSLITGASSYEQYFGPGTRLTVT.

This chain's CDR3 is CASSSGDSLNTEAFF. The CDR3 DNA reads TGTGCCAGCAGTTCCGGGGACAGTCTGAACACTGAAGCTTTCTTT. The rearrangement uses TRBV7-9 and TRBJ1-1; TRBD1 agrees at 7 bases. Germline V gene lookup returns CDR1 SEHNR and CDR2 FQNEAQ (reference sequence). The CDR3 is 15 amino acids. V lost 6 bases and J lost 0; bases outside the gene matches: 7.

Comment on this clone: This CDR3 is also generated by other DNA sequences in the sample. The rearrangement links TRBV7-6 to TRBJ2-2; D is unclear. CDR3 size: 13 residues. V was trimmed by 5 bases and J by 1 base, leaving 5 bases between them. Per germline, CDR1 SGHVS and CDR2 FNYEAQ. The CDR3 DNA reads TGTGCCAGCAGCACTGGGAACACCGGGGAGCTGTTTTTT. Residues: CASSTGNTGELFF.

The genes are TRBV6-1 and TRBJ1-4; 8 bases align to TRBD1. V was clipped by 4 bases and J by 3 bases; unmatched bases: 4. CDR3 length: 15 amino acids. From germline, CDR1 is MNHNS and CDR2 SASEGT. The CDR3 bases are TGTGCCAGCAGTGGTCAGGGGGCAGCTAATGAAAAACTGTTTTTT. It yields the protein CASSGQGAANEKLFF.

V is TRBV5-1 and J is TRBJ1-2, with 8 bases fitting TRBD1. The germline CDR1 and CDR2 sequences are SGHRS and YFSETQ. The CDR3 loop spans 15 amino acids. V dropped 3 bases and J dropped 0; count of bases not matched to a gene: 4. DNA of the CDR3: TGCGCCAGCAGCTCCCAGACAGGGGCTAACTATGGCTACACCTTC. Its protein is CASSSQTGANYGYTF.

V usage is TRBV9 and J usage is TRBJ1-2, with 7 bases aligning to TRBD1. This CDR3 contains 15 residues. V was clipped by 5 bases and J by 5 bases; unmatched bases: 12. CDR1 SGDLS and CDR2 YYNGEE come from the germline V gene. The CDR3 coding sequence is TGTGCCAGCAGTACAACAGGGGCCGGATTATATGGCTACACCTTC. Translation: CASSTTGAGLYGYTF.

The gene calls are TRBV5-4 and TRBJ2-7; 9 bases line up with TRBD1. The CDR3 totals 14 residues. The germline V gene has CDR1 SGHNT and CDR2 YYREEE (reference sequence). V lost 4 bases and J lost 5; bases outside the gene matches: 7. CDR3 sequence: CASSPGTGSDEQYF. CDR3 nucleotides: TGTGCCAGCAGCCCCGGGACAGGGTCCGACGAGCAGTACTTC.

The chain has TRBV4-1 and TRBJ1-2; possible D gene TRBD1, 6 bases. Germline V CDR1 and CDR2: MGHRA, YSYEKL. V lost 0 bases and J lost 7, with 15 bases in between. The length of the CDR3 is 15 residues. CDR3 DNA: TGCGCCAGCAGCCAAGATGGTCGCAGGGGCACTGGCTACACCTTC. Encoded protein: CASSQDGRRGTGYTF.

The V call is TRBV14, the J call TRBJ1-4; TRBD1 matches at 9 bases. The CDR3 extends over 15 amino acids. The germline V gene encodes CDR1 SGHDN and CDR2 FVKESK. Losses at the gene ends were 4 bases for V and 5 bases for J; bases not matched to a gene: 5. This CDR3 is CASSLGTGRNEKLFF. In nucleotides, the CDR3 is TGTGCCAGCAGCCTCGGGACAGGGAGAAATGAAAAACTGTTTTTT.

A word on this clone: Other DNA sequences in this sample translate to the same CDR3. The chain is built from TRBV6-1 and TRBJ2-2; D may correspond to TRBD1 or TRBD2 (5 bases each). Trimming stripped 4 bases from V and 6 bases from J, with 6 bases between. The germline V gene has CDR1 MNHNS and CDR2 SASEGT. There are 12 residues in the CDR3. The CDR3 protein is CASSVGAGELFF. As DNA, the CDR3 is TGTGCCAGCAGTGTGGGGGCCGGGGAGCTGTTTTTT.

This rearrangement joins TRBV4-1 to TRBJ2-5, with D perhaps TRBD1 or TRBD2 (5 bases each). V lost 2 bases, J lost 4 bases, and 14 bases lay in between. Germline V CDR1 and CDR2: MGHRA, YSYEKL. The CDR3 contains 15 residues. The CDR3 coding sequence is TGCGCCAGCAGCCAACCAGGGCCGAGCGGAGAGACCCAGTACTTC. Its protein product is CASSQPGPSGETQYF.